This T cell receptor beta chain comes out of a study of blood T cell repertoires in COVID-19. In the study overall: COVID-19 samples, acute and convalescent, were from the United States, Italy and Spain. Nucleic acid was either cDNA or gDNA, and it came from T cells, B-cell-depleted T cells, or PBMCs.

As handled by the study authors: Amplification of reference gene primers provided the estimated nucleated cell counts. The data were produced by immunoSEQ multiplex PCR, yet TCRdb's version contains in-frame clones alone and is incomplete. D and trimming come from the DNA, and the V and J calls and clone size come from that table. The sample comprises some 220,000 clones, over 80% of which are singletons, and 5.5% rests with the top ten. This CDR3 contains 16 residues. The germline gives CDR1 KGHSH, CDR2 LQKENI. The junction had 9 bases not matched to a gene; V was cut back by 3 bases and J by 6 bases. Only one count was recorded for this clone.

The J gene is TRBJ2-2, the V gene TRBV18; 8 bases are shared with TRBD1. This clonotype was sampled from a human donor in a cohort sampled during active COVID-19. Material for sequencing was peripheral blood. The DNA of the CDR3 is TGTGCCAGCTCACCGGTCCAGGGGGCAAACGCCGGGGAGCTGTTTTTT. Translated, it gives CASSPVQGANAGELFF.